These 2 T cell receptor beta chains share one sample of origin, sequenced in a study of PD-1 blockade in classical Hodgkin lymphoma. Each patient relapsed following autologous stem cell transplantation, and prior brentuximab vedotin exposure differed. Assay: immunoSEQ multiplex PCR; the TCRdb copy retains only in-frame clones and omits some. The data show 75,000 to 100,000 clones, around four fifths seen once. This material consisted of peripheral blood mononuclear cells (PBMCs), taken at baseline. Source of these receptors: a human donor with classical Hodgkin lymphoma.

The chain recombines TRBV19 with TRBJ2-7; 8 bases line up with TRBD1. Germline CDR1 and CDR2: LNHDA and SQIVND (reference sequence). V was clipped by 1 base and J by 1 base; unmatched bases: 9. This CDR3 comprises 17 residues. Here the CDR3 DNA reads TGTGCCAGTAGTATAGCCTCGACAGGGGTGGGATCCTACGAGCAGTACTTC. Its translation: CASSIASTGVGSYEQYF. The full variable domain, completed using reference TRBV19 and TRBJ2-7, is DGGITQSPKYLFRKEGQNVTLSCEQNLNHDAMYWYRQDPGQGLRLIYYSQIVNDFQKGDIAEGYSVSREKKESFPLTVTSAQKNPTAFYLCASSIASTGVGSYEQYFGPGTRLTVT.

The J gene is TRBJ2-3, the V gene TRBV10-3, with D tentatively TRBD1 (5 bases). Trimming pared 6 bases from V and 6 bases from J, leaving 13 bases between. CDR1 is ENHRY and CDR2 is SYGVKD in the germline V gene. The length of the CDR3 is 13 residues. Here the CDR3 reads CAISETVKDTQYF. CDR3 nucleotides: TGTGCCATCAGCGAGACAGTCAAGGATACGCAGTATTTT.